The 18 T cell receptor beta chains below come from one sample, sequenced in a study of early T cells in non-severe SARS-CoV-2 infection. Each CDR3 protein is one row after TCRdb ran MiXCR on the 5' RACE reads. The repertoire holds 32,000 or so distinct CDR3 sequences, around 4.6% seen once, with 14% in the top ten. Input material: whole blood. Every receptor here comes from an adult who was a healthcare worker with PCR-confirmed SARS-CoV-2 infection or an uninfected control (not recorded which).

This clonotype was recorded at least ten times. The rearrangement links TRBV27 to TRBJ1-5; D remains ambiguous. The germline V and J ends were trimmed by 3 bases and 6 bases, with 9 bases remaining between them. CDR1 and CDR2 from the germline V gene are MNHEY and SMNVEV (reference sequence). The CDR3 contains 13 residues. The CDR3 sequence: CASSLRNGQPQHF. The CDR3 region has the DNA TGTGCCAGCAGTTTGAGGAACGGTCAGCCCCAGCATTTT.

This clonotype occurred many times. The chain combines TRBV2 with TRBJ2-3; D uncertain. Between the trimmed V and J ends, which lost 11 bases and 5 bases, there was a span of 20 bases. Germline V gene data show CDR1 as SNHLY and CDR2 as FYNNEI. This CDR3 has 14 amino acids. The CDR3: CASSSTMPGDTQYF. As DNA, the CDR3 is TGTGCCTCCTCCAGCACGATGCCCGGAGATACGCAGTATTTT.

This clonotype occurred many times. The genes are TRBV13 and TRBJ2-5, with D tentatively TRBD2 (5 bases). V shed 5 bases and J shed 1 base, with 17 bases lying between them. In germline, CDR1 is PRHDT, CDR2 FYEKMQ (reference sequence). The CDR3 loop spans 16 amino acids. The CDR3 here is CASSLIHYEGQETQYF. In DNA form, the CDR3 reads TGTGCCAGCAGCCTGATTCATTATGAGGGCCAAGAGACCCAGTACTTC. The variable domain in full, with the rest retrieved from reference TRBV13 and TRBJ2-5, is AAGVIQSPRHLIKEKRETATLKCYPIPRHDTVYWYQQGPGQDPQFLISFYEKMQSDKGSIPDRFSAQQFSDYHSELNMSSLELGDSALYFCASSLIHYEGQETQYFGPGTRLLVL.

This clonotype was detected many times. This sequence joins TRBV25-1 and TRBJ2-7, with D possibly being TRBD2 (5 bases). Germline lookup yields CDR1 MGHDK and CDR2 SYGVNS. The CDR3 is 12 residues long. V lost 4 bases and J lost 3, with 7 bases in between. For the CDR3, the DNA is TGTGCCAGCAGTGCCGGGATCTACGAGCAGTACTTC. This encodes CASSAGIYEQYF.

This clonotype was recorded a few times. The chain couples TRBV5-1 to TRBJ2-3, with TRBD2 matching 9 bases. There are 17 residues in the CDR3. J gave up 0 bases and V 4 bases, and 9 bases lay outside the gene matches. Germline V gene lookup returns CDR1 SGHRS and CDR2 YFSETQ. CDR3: CASSKKVAGVSTDTQYF. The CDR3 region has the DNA TGCGCCAGCAGCAAAAAGGTAGCGGGGGTGAGCACAGATACGCAGTATTTT.

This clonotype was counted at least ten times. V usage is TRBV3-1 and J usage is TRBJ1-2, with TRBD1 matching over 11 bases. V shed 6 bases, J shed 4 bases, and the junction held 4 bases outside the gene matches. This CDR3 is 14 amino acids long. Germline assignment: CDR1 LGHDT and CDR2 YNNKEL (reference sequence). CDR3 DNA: TGTGCCAGCAGGGGACAGGGGGGCAGCTATGGCTACACCTTC. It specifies CASRGQGGSYGYTF. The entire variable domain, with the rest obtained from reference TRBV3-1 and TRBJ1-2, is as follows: DTAVSQTPKYLVTQMGNDKSIKCEQNLGHDTMYWYKQDSKKFLKIMFSYNNKELIINETVPNRFSPKSPDKAHLNLHINSLELGDSAVYFCASRGQGGSYGYTFGSGTRLTVV.

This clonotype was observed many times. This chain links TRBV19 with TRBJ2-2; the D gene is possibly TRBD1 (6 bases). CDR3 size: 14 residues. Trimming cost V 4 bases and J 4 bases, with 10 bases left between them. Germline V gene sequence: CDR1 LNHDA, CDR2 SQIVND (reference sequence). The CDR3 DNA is TGTGCCAGTAGTACACAGACAGGCACCGGGGAGCTGTTTTTT. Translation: CASSTQTGTGELFF.

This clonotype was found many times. The CDR3 DNA reads TGTGCCAGTAGCCGCCGGGACATAATAGGCTACACCTTC. This sequence encodes CASSRRDIIGYTF. V and J are TRBV19 and TRBJ1-2; a weak D match, TRBD1 (6 bases). CDR1 is LNHDA and CDR2 is SQIVND in the germline V gene (reference sequence). V was pared by 6 bases and J by 8 bases, with 16 bases between. This CDR3 is built from 13 residues.

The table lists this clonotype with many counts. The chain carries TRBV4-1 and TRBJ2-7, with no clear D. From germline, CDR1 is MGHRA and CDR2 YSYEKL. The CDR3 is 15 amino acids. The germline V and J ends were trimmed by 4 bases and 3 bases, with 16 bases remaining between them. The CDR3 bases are TGCGCCAGCAGCCCCCTTGGGATGGGTGACTACGAGCAGTACTTC. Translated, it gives CASSPLGMGDYEQYF.

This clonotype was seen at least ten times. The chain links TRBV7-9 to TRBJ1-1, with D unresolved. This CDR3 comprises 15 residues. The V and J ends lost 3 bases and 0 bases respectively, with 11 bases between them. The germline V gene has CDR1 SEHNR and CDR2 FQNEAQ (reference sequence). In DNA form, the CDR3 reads TGTGCCAGCAGCTTGGTAGTGGGATTGAACACTGAAGCTTTCTTT. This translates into CASSLVVGLNTEAFF.

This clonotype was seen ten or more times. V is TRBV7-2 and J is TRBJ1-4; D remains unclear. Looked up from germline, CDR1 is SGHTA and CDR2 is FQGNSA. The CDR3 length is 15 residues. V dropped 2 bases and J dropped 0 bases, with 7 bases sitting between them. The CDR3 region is CASSLLRATNEKLFF. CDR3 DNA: TGTGCCAGCAGCTTACTGCGAGCAACTAATGAAAAACTGTTTTTT.

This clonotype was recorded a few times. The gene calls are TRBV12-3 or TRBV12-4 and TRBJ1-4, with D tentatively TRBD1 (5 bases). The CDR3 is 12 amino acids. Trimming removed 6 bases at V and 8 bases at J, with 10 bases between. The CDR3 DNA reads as TGTGCCAGCAGAGACGAGGGGGAAAAACTGTTTTTT. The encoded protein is CASRDEGEKLFF.

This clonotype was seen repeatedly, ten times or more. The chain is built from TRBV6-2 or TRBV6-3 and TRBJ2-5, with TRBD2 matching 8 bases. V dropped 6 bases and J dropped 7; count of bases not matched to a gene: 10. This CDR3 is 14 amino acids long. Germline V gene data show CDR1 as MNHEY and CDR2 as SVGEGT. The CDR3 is CASSRGGRVGTQYF. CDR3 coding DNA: TGTGCCAGCAGCCGCGGGGGGAGGGTAGGGACCCAGTACTTC.

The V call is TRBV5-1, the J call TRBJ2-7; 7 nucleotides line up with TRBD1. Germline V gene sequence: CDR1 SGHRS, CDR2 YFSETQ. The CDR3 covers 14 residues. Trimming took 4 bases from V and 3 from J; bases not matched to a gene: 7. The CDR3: CASSETGDLYEQYF. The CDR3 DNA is TGCGCCAGCAGCGAAACAGGGGACCTCTACGAGCAGTACTTC.

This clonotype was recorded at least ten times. The CDR3 region has the DNA TGTGCCAGTAGTATTATAGCGGGAGGGTCAGATACGCAGTATTTT. Translated, it gives CASSIIAGGSDTQYF. The V gene is TRBV19, the J gene TRBJ2-3, with 11 positions matching TRBD2. CDR1 is LNHDA, CDR2 SQIVND, per germline (reference sequence). V dropped 3 bases and J dropped 4; count of bases not matched to a gene: 3. The CDR3 covers 15 residues. Using reference TRBV19 and TRBJ2-3 for the parts outside the CDR3, the full variable domain is DGGITQSPKYLFRKEGQNVTLSCEQNLNHDAMYWYRQDPGQGLRLIYYSQIVNDFQKGDIAEGYSVSREKKESFPLTVTSAQKNPTAFYLCASSIIAGGSDTQYFGPGTRLTVL.

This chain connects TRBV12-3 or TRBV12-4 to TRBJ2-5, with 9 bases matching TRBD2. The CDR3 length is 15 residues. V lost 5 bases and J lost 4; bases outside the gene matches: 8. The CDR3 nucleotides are TGTGCCAGCAGTGGTAGCGGGGGCCGGGTAGAGACCCAGTACTTC. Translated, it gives CASSGSGGRVETQYF.

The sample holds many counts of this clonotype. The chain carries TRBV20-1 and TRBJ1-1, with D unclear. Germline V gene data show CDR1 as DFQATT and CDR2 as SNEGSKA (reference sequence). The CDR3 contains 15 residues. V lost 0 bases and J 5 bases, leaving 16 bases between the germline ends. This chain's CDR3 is CSARDNRVFMTEAFF. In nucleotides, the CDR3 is TGCAGTGCTAGAGATAACAGAGTTTTTATGACTGAAGCTTTCTTT.

The CDR3 loop reads CATSGKTGYEQYF. CDR3 coding DNA: TGTGCCACCAGCGGTAAAACGGGGTACGAGCAGTACTTC. The chain uses TRBV15 and TRBJ2-7, with D possibly TRBD2 on 5 matching bases. The V gene lost 5 bases and the J gene lost 4 bases, with 12 bases spanning the gap. CDR3 length: 13 residues. Germline V gives CDR1 LNHNV, CDR2 YYDKDF (reference sequence). The full variable domain, in which reference TRBV15 and TRBJ2-7 provide the parts outside the CDR3, is DAMVIQNPRYQVTQFGKPVTLSCSQTLNHNVMYWYQQKSSQAPKLLFHYYDKDFNNEADTPDNFQSRRPNTSFCFLDIRSPGLGDTAMYLCATSGKTGYEQYFGPGTRLTVT.